Below are 23 T cell receptor beta chains sequenced from a single sample in a study of cytomegalovirus exposure and HLA in healthy donors. Primers included in the PCR were 60 Vbeta and 13 Jbeta primers. TCRdb keeps only in-frame clones here, not all; method: immunoSEQ multiplex PCR. Of some 130,000 clones listed, 72% were seen once; the top ten hold approximately 4%. Sequencing was carried out using PBMCs. The origin of the receptors is a man aged 45 to 65 in good health and CMV-seropositive.

This rearrangement joins TRBV27 to TRBJ2-1; 8 bases are shared with TRBD2. Germline assignment: CDR1 MNHEY and CDR2 SMNVEV (reference sequence). V dropped 3 bases and J dropped 0; count of bases not matched to a gene: 4. The CDR3 runs to 16 residues. CDR3: CASSFSGRPSYNEQFF. CDR3 in DNA: TGTGCCAGCAGTTTCAGCGGGAGACCCTCCTACAATGAGCAGTTCTTC.

This clone showed up just a few times. Other DNA sequences in the same sample also yield this CDR3. J is TRBJ2-6 and V is TRBV5-1, with D unclear. This CDR3 comprises 16 residues. Germline-derived CDR1 and CDR2 are SGHRS and YFSETQ. V was shortened by 1 base and J by 0 bases, with 8 bases between the two germline ends. CDR3: CASSLTGTSGANVLTF. CDR3 coding DNA: TGCGCCAGCAGCTTGACGGGTACCTCTGGGGCCAACGTCCTGACTTTC. The complete variable domain, with remaining parts taken from reference TRBV5-1 and TRBJ2-6, reads KAGVTQTPRYLIKTRGQQVTLSCSPISGHRSVSWYQQTPGQGLQFLFEYFSETQRNKGNFPGRFSGRQFSNSRSEMNVSTLELGDSALYLCASSLTGTSGANVLTFGAGSRLTVL.

V is TRBV4-3 and J is TRBJ1-4; TRBD1 is a possible D gene (6 bases). The CDR3 is 12 amino acids. Germline V gene sequence: CDR1 LGHNA, CDR2 YSLEER. Trimming stripped 3 bases from V and 12 bases from J, with 11 bases between. CDR3 DNA sequence: TGCGCCAGCAGCCAGACCAGGGGAGAACTGTTTTTT. Its translation: CASSQTRGELFF.

The chain recombines TRBV6-1 with TRBJ1-1, with 10 nucleotides matching TRBD1. The CDR3 totals 16 residues. Germline lookup yields CDR1 MNHNS and CDR2 SASEGT. V trimming: 1 base; J trimming: 8 bases; junction bases outside the gene matches: 10. The CDR3 region is CASSEGMGQGMQEAFF. Written as DNA, the CDR3 is TGTGCCAGCAGTGAAGGAATGGGACAGGGGATGCAGGAAGCTTTCTTT.

The chain carries TRBV5-1 and TRBJ2-1, with D hard to call. With 0 bases removed from V and 4 bases from J, the gap between germline ends came to 8 bases. The CDR3 contains 14 residues. CDR1 is SGHRS and CDR2 is YFSETQ in the germline V gene. Here the CDR3 reads CASSLEYFYNEQFF. The DNA for the CDR3 is TGCGCCAGCAGCTTGGAGTACTTTTACAATGAGCAGTTCTTC.

This chain connects TRBV7-2 to TRBJ2-5; D perhaps matches TRBD1 (6 bases). The CDR3 loop spans 13 amino acids. Trimming cost V 2 bases and J 3 bases, with 7 bases left between them. From germline, CDR1 is SGHTA and CDR2 FQGNSA. CDR3 loop: CASSLRTEETQYF. CDR3 nucleotide sequence: TGTGCCAGCAGCTTAAGGACAGAAGAGACCCAGTACTTC.

The V gene is TRBV5-8, the J gene TRBJ1-6, with D possibly being TRBD1 (6 bases). The V end was cut by 5 bases, the J end by 9 bases, with 24 bases between. From germline, CDR1 is SGHTS and CDR2 YDEGEE. The CDR3 spans 17 residues. In DNA form, the CDR3 reads TGTGCCAGCAGTTTGCCCAGCACCGGGACACGGAGTTCACCCCTCCACTTT. It encodes CASSLPSTGTRSSPLHF.

The chain carries TRBV7-2 and TRBJ2-1; perhaps TRBD1 as D (5 bases). The CDR3 length is 16 residues. Trimming took 1 base from V and 4 from J, leaving 14 bases between them. In germline, CDR1 is SGHTA, CDR2 FQGNSA. The CDR3 loop is CASSLEGPGLYNEQFF. CDR3 in DNA: TGTGCCAGCAGCTTAGAGGGGCCGGGTTTGTACAATGAGCAGTTCTTC.

The V gene is TRBV6-1, the J gene TRBJ2-1; D may be TRBD1 (5 bases). Germline values: CDR1 MNHNS, CDR2 SASEGT. CDR3 length: 18 amino acids. The germline V and J ends were trimmed by 0 bases and 4 bases, with 19 bases remaining between them. This CDR3 reads CASSEARSPGSNYNEQFF. CDR3 nucleotides: TGTGCCAGCAGTGAAGCCCGCTCACCAGGGTCCAATTACAATGAGCAGTTCTTC.

This chain's CDR3 is CASSPRWGQSEAFF. CDR3 DNA sequence: TGTGCCAGCTCACCGCGTTGGGGACAGAGTGAAGCTTTCTTT. The chain is built from TRBV18 and TRBJ1-1; 7 bases align to TRBD1. The CDR3 spans 14 residues. CDR1 and CDR2 (germline): KGHSH, LQKENI. V lost 3 bases to trimming and J lost 7 bases; unmatched junction nucleotides: 8.

The chain is built from TRBV7-8 and TRBJ1-3, with 7 bases matching TRBD1. V lost 5 bases, J lost 2 bases, and 6 bases stayed unmatched. The V gene's germline CDR1 is SGHVS and CDR2 FQNEAQ. This CDR3 spans 15 amino acids. The CDR3 is CASSGRGNAGNTIYF. CDR3 coding DNA: TGTGCCAGCAGCGGCAGGGGGAACGCTGGAAACACCATATATTTT.

V is TRBV27 and J is TRBJ1-4, with no clear D. The ends were cut back, 4 bases at V and 7 bases at J, with 13 bases in the middle. Germline V gives CDR1 MNHEY, CDR2 SMNVEV (reference sequence). The CDR3 covers 14 residues. For the CDR3, the DNA is TGTGCCAGCAGTTCCCTCGGGGAGCCTGAAAAACTGTTTTTT. Its protein product is CASSSLGEPEKLFF.

This chain joins TRBV28 and TRBJ1-2; no reliable D call. The CDR3 sequence is 13 residues long. Per germline, CDR1 MDHEN and CDR2 SYDVKM. V dropped 3 bases and J dropped 1 base, with 6 bases sitting between them. The CDR3 nucleotides are TGTGCCAGCAGTTTTGGCAGTAACTATGGCTACACCTTC. Its translation is CASSFGSNYGYTF.

The rearrangement joins TRBV5-5 to TRBJ1-1; D ambiguous. V was pared by 0 bases and J by 4 bases, with 10 bases between. The CDR3 has 14 residues. Germline loops: CDR1 SGHKS, CDR2 YYEKEE (reference sequence). The CDR3 reads CASSLDVRSTEAFF. The DNA for the CDR3 is TGTGCCAGCAGCTTGGATGTCCGGAGCACTGAAGCTTTCTTT.

This clone was picked up one time. J is TRBJ2-7 and V is TRBV28; D might be TRBD1 (6 bases). This CDR3 has 14 residues. The V end lost 5 bases, the J end lost 6 bases, and 17 bases lay between the germline ends. CDR1 and CDR2 from the germline V gene are MDHEN and SYDVKM. This CDR3 reads CASSPTTGLIEQYF. CDR3 coding DNA: TGTGCCAGCAGTCCCACGACAGGATTGATCGAGCAGTACTTC.

The chain uses TRBV5-6 and TRBJ2-3, with 8 positions matching TRBD2. The CDR3 length is 16 residues. The V gene's germline CDR1 is SGHDT and CDR2 YYEEEE. V lost 0 bases and J lost 1; bases outside the gene matches: 4. The CDR3 protein is CASSLGVRGGTDTQYF. CDR3 DNA sequence: TGTGCCAGCAGCTTGGGAGTGCGGGGGGGCACAGATACGCAGTATTTT.

Worth noting for this clone: The junction shows a germline mismatch at one end, possibly a read error. V gene TRBV7-9 combines with J gene TRBJ2-2, with D possibly TRBD2 on 6 matching bases. Germline V gives CDR1 SEHNR, CDR2 FQNEAQ (reference sequence). The CDR3 covers 18 residues. CDR3 loop: CSSSSPSSGGGSTGELFF. CDR3 sequence (DNA): TGTTCCAGCAGCTCCCCATCATCAGGTGGGGGGAGCACCGGGGAGCTGTTTTTT. Complete variable domain (other parts from reference TRBV7-9 and TRBJ2-2): DTGVSQNPRHKITKRGQNVTFRCDPISEHNRLYWYRQTLGQGPEFLTYFQNEAQLEKSRLLSDRFSAERPKGSFSTLEIQRTEQGDSAMYLCSSSSPSSGGGSTGELFFGEGSRLTVL.

This clone occurred a few times. Compared with germline, one end of the junction differs, possibly owing to a read error. The V and J genes are TRBV7-2 and TRBJ2-1; TRBD1 aligns across 7 bases. The CDR3 covers 14 residues. The germline V gene encodes CDR1 SGHTA and CDR2 FQGNSA. CDR3 sequence (DNA): TGTGCCAGCAGCCTAGCTCGAGGGGGCACTGAGCAGTTCTTC. This gives the protein CASSLARGGTEQFF.

This clone appeared many times. The chain links TRBV10-2 to TRBJ2-2; D is perhaps TRBD1 (5 bases). This CDR3 comprises 11 residues. The germline gives CDR1 WSHSY, CDR2 SAAADI. The V gene lost 6 bases and the J gene lost 8 bases, with 7 bases spanning the gap. CDR3 nucleotide sequence: TGCGCCAGCAGACAGGTGGGGGAGCTGTTTTTT. Its translation: CASRQVGELFF.

This clone has just one count. The V call is TRBV4-3, the J call TRBJ1-3; tentative D call: TRBD1 (6 bases). Germline V CDR1 and CDR2: LGHNA, YSLEER. With 4 bases removed from V and 0 bases from J, the gap between germline ends came to 10 bases. This CDR3 has 15 amino acids. The CDR3 coding sequence is TGCGCCAGCAGCCGGGACATTTTCTCTGGAAACACCATATATTTT. Protein: CASSRDIFSGNTIYF.

This clone was seen just once. The J gene is TRBJ2-2, the V gene TRBV18; unclear D gene. The CDR3 is made up of 14 amino acids. V was cut by 3 bases and J by 3 bases, with 8 bases left in between. Germline-derived CDR1 and CDR2 are KGHSH and LQKENI. CDR3 amino acids: CASSPPRDTGELFF. The DNA of the CDR3 is TGTGCCAGCTCACCCCCCCGTGACACCGGGGAGCTGTTTTTT.

The rearrangement links TRBV25-1 to TRBJ1-1; 7 nucleotides agree with TRBD1. Germline values: CDR1 MGHDK, CDR2 SYGVNS. The CDR3 covers 15 residues. V trimming: 4 bases; J trimming: 4 bases; junction bases outside the gene matches: 9. The chain's CDR3 is CASSAPATGPTEAFF. The CDR3 DNA reads TGTGCCAGCAGTGCTCCCGCGACAGGGCCCACTGAAGCTTTCTTT.

In its sample, this clone was seen once. The chain links TRBV29-1 to TRBJ1-1; D may be TRBD1 (5 bases). The germline V gene encodes CDR1 SQVTM and CDR2 ANQGSEA. Trimming cost V 6 bases and J 10 bases, with 15 bases left between them. CDR3 length equals 11 residues. CDR3 in DNA: TGCAGCGTCGCCCTCGGGGGGGGAGCTTTCTTT. This encodes CSVALGGGAFF.